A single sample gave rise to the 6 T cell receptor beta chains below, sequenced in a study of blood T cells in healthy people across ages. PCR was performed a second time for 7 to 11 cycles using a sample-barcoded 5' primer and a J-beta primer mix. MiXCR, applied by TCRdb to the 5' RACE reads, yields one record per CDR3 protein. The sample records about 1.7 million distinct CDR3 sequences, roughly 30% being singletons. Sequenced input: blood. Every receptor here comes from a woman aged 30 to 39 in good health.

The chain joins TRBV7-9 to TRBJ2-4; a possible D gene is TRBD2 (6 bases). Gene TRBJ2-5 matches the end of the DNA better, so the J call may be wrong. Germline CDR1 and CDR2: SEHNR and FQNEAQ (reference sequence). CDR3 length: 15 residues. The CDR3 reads CASSEGGRRGETQYF. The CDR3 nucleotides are TGTGCCAGCAGCGAGGGCGGGCGGCGGGGAGAGACCCAGTACTTC.

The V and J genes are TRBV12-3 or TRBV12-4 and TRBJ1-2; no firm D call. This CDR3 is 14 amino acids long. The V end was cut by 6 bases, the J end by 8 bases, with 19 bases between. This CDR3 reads CASSASWLPGGYTF. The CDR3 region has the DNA TGTGCCAGCAGCGCCAGTTGGCTGCCGGGGGGCTACACCTTC.

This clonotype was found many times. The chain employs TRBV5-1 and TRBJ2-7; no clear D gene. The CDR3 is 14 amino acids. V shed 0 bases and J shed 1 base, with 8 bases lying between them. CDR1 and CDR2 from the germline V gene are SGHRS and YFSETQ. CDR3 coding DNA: TGCGCCAGCAGCTTGGTTGTACAGTCCTACGAGCAGTACTTC. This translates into CASSLVVQSYEQYF.

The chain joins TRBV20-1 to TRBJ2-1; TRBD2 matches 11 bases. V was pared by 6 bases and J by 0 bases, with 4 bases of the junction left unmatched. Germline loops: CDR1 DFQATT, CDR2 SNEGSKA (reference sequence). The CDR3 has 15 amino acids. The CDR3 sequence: CSAPSGGRSYNEQFF. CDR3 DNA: TGCAGTGCCCCTAGCGGGGGGCGCTCCTACAATGAGCAGTTCTTC.

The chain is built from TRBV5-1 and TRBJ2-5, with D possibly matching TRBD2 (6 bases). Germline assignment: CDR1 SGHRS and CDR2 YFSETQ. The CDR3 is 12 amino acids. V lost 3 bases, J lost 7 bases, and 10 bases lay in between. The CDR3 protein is CASSSGEGTQYF. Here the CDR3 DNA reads TGCGCCAGCAGCTCGGGAGAGGGGACCCAGTACTTC.

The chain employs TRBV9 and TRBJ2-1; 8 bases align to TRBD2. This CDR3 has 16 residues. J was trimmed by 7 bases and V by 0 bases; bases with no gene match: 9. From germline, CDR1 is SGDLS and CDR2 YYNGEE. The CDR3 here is CASSVATSAVKNEQFF. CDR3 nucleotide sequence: TGTGCCAGCAGCGTAGCGACTAGCGCCGTAAAAAATGAGCAGTTCTTC.